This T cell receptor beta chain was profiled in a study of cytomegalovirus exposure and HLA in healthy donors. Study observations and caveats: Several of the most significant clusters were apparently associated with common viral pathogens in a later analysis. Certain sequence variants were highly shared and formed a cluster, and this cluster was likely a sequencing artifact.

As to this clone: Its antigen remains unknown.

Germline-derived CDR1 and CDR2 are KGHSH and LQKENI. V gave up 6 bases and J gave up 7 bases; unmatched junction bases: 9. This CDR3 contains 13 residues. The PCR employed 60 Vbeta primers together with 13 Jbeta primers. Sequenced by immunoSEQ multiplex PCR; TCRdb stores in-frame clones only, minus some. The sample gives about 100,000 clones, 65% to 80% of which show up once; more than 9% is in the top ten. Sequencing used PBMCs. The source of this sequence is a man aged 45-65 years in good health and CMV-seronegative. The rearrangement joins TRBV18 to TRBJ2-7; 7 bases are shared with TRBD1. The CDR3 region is CASSTTGTGEQYF. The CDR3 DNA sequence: TGTGCCAGCTCTACGACAGGGACCGGGGAGCAGTACTTC. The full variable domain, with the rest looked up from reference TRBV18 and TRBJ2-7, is NAGVMQNPRHLVRRRGQEARLRCSPMKGHSHVYWYRQLPEEGLKFMVYLQKENIIDESGMPKERFSAEFPKEGPSILRIQQVVRGDSAAYFCASSTTGTGEQYFGPGTRLTVT.